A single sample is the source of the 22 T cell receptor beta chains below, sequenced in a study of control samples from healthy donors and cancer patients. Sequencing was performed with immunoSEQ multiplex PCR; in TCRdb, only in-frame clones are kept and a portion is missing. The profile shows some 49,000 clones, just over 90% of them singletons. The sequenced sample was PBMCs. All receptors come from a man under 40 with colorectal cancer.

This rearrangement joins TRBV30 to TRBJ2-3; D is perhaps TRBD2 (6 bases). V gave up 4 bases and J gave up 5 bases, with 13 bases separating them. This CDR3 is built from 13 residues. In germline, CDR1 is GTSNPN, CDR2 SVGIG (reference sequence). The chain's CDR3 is CAWMLEGLDTQYF. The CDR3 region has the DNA TGTGCCTGGATGTTGGAGGGATTAGATACGCAGTATTTT.

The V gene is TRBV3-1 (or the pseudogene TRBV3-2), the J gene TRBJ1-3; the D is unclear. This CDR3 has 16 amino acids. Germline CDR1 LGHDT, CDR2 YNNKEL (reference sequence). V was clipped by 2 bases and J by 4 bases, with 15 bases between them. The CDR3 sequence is CASSQHGPKIGNTIYF. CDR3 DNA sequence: TGTGCCAGCAGCCAACACGGCCCTAAGATCGGAAACACCATATATTTT.

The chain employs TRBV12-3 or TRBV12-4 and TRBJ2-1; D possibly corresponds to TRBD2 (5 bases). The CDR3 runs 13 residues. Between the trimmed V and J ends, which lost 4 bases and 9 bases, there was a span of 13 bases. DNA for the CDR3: TGTGCCAGCAGTTATGACACTAGTAGTGAGCAGTTCTTC. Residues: CASSYDTSSEQFF.

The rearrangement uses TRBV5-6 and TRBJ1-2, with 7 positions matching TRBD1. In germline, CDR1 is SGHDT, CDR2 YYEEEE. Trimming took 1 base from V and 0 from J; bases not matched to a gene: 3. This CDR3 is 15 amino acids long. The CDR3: CASSLTTGSNYGYTF. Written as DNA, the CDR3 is TGTGCCAGCAGCTTGACGACAGGGTCTAACTATGGCTACACCTTC.

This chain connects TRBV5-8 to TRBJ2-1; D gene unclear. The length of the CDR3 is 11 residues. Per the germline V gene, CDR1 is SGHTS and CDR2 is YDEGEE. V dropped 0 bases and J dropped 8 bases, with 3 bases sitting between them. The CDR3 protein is CASSLVDEQFF. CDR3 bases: TGTGCCAGCAGCTTGGTTGATGAGCAGTTCTTC.

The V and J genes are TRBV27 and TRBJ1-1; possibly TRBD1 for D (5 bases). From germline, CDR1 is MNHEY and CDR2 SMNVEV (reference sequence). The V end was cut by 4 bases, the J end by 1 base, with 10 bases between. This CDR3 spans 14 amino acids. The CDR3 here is CASSSLQGNTEAFF. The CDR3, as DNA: TGTGCCAGCAGTTCCCTCCAGGGGAACACTGAAGCTTTCTTT.

The CDR3 loop reads CASSLQWGVNYGYTF. The CDR3 DNA is TGTGCCAGCAGCTTACAGTGGGGAGTAAACTATGGCTACACCTTC. The chain employs TRBV27 and TRBJ1-2; no reliable D call. CDR3 size: 15 residues. V was pared by 6 bases and J by 2 bases, with 16 bases between. Germline lookup yields CDR1 MNHEY and CDR2 SMNVEV (reference sequence).

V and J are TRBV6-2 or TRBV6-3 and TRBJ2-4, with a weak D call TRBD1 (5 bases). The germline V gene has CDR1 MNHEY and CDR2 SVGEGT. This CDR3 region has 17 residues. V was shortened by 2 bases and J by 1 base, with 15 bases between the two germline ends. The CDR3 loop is CASSYGAVKVAKNIQYF. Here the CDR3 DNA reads TGTGCCAGCAGTTACGGGGCCGTAAAAGTGGCCAAAAACATTCAGTACTTC.

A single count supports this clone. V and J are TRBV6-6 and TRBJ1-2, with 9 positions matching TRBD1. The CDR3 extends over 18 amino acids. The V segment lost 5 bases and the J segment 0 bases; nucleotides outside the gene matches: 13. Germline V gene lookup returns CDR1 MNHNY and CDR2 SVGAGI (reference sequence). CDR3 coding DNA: TGTGCCAGCAGTCGCACACCGCGGACAGGGGAATCTAACTATGGCTACACCTTC. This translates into CASSRTPRTGESNYGYTF.

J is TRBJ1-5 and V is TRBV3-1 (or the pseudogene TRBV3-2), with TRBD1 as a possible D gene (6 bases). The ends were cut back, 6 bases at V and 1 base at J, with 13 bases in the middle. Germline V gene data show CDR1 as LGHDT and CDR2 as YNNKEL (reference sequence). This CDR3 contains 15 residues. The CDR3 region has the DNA TGTGCCAGCAGGTCATGTGACAGGAGCAATCAGCCCCAGCATTTT. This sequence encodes CASRSCDRSNQPQHF.

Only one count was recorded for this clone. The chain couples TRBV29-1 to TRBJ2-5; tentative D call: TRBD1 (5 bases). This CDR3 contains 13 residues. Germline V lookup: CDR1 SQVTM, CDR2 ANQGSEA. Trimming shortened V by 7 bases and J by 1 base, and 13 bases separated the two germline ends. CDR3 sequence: CSALRQTQETQYF. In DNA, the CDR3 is TGCAGCGCCCTCCGACAGACCCAAGAGACCCAGTACTTC.

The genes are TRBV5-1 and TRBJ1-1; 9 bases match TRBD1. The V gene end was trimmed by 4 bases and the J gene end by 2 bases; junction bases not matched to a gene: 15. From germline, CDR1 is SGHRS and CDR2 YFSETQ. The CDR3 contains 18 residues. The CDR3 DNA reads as TGCGCCAGCAGCCCACGGACAGGGGAGAGGGCAAATAACACTGAAGCTTTCTTT. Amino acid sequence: CASSPRTGERANNTEAFF.

In nucleotides, the CDR3 is TGTGCCAGCAGCCAAGATTTAGGACAGAGCACAGATACGCAGTATTTT. Amino acids: CASSQDLGQSTDTQYF. The genes are TRBV4-2 and TRBJ2-3; D is possibly TRBD1 (6 bases). This CDR3 comprises 16 residues. Per the germline V gene, CDR1 is LGHNA and CDR2 is YNFKEQ. V was trimmed by 0 bases and J by 0 bases, leaving 10 bases between them.

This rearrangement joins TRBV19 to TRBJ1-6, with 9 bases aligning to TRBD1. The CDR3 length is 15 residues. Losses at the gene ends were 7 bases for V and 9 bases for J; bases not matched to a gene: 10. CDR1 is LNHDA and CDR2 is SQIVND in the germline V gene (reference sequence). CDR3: CASNTGGQGSSPLHF. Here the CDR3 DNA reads TGTGCCAGTAACACGGGGGGACAGGGAAGTTCACCCCTCCACTTT.

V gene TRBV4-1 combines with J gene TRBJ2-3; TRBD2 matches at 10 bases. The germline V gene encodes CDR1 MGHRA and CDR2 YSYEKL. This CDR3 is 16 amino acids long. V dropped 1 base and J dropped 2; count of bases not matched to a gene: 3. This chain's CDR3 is CASSQGTSGYTDTQYF. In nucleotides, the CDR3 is TGCGCCAGCAGCCAAGGGACTAGCGGTTACACAGATACGCAGTATTTT.

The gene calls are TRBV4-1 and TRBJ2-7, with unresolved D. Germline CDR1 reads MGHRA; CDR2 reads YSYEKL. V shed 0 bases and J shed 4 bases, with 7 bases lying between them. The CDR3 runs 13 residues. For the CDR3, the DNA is TGCGCCAGCAGCCAAGATATGTCGTACGAGCAGTACGTC. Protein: CASSQDMSYEQYV.

The CDR3 region has the DNA TGCGCCAGCAGCCAAGACGCTACTCAGAGTGGATTGTGGGGCTACACCTTC. This encodes CASSQDATQSGLWGYTF. V gene TRBV4-3 combines with J gene TRBJ1-2; D remains ambiguous. The ends were cut back, 0 bases at V and 8 bases at J, with 22 bases in the middle. The germline CDR1 and CDR2 sequences are LGHNA and YSLEER. The CDR3 is 17 amino acids.

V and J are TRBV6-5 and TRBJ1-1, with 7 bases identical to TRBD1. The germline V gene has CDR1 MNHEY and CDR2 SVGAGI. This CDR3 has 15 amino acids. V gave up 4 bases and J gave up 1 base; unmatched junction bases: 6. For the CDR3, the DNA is TGTGCCAGCAGTTCGAGACAGGGATCGAACACTGAAGCTTTCTTT. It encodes CASSSRQGSNTEAFF.

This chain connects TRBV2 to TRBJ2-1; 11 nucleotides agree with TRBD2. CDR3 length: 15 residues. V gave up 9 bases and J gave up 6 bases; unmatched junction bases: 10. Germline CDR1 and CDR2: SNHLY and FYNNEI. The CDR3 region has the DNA TGTGCCAGTACTCTGACTAGCGGGGCGACCAATGAGCAGTTCTTC. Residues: CASTLTSGATNEQFF.

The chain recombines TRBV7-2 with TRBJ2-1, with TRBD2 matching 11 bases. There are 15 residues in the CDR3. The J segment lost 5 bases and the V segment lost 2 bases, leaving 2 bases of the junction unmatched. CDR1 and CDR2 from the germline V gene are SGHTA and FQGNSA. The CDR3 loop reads CASSLLAGGNNEQFF. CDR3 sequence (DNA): TGTGCCAGCAGCTTACTAGCGGGGGGCAACAATGAGCAGTTCTTC.

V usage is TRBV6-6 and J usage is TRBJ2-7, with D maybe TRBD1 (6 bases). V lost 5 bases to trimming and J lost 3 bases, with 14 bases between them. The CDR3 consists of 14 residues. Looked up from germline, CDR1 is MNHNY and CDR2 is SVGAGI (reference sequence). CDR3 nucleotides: TGTGCCAGCAGTAACACCCGACAGGTCTACGAGCAGTACTTC. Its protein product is CASSNTRQVYEQYF.

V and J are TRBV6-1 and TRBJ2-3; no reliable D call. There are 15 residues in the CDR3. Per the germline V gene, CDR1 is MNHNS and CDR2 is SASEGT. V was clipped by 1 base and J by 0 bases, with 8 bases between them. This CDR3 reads CASSEGIASTDTQYF. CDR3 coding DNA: TGTGCCAGCAGTGAAGGAATAGCTAGCACAGATACGCAGTATTTT.